This T cell receptor (beta chain) was retrieved from a study of cytotoxic CD8 clonotypes in ibrutinib-treated CLL. Study background: Responses: around 24 partial, 2 complete; after median roughly 5.5 years, roughly 15 stayed remitted, 12 progressed. The sample average was about 240,000 productive templates and 85,000 to 100,000 productive rearrangements.

CDR3 size: 13 residues. Trimming cost V 5 bases and J 0 bases, with 8 bases left between them. Per germline, CDR1 KGHSH and CDR2 LQKENI. Genomic DNA (around 2 micrograms) was obtained from cryopreserved PBMCs for construction of TCR beta libraries. This clone appeared once. Repertoires were generated with immunoSEQ multiplex PCR, while TCRdb's copy carries only in-frame clones and drops some. The sample yields approximately 84,000 clones, 85% to 90% seen once. The sequences come from PBMCs, collected before ibrutinib treatment. The chain couples TRBV18 to TRBJ2-7; D gene uncertain. The clonotype was recovered from a human donor with chronic lymphocytic leukemia. CDR3 region: CASSWTASYEQYF. The DNA for the CDR3 is TGTGCCAGCTCATGGACCGCCTCCTACGAGCAGTACTTC.